Listed below are T cell receptor beta chains from one sample, sequenced in a study of PD-L1 blockade in urothelial cancer. The method was immunoSEQ multiplex PCR; TCRdb's version includes in-frame clones alone and lacks a portion of them. Among tens of thousands of clones listed, around 90% were seen once. Sequences were derived from PBMCs, sampled around atezolizumab (anti-PD-L1) treatment. The receptors come from a man in his sixties with urothelial cancer. CDR3s include the opening cysteine and the closing phenylalanine or tryptophan.

length: 15
V: TRBV9
J: TRBJ1-4
CDR3: CASSRGQGANEKLFF

length: 17
V: TRBV10-2
J: TRBJ2-7
CDR3: CASSERTSGGRSYEQYF

length: 14
V: TRBV27
J: TRBJ2-1
CDR3: CASRTGLANNEQFF

length: 10
V: TRBV29-1
J: TRBJ1-1
CDR3: CSAQGTEAFF

length: 15
V: TRBV18
J: TRBJ1-4
CDR3: CASSPPGSIDEKLFF

length: 15
V: TRBV4-1
J: TRBJ2-1
CDR3: CASSGRDYQENEQFF

length: 15
V: TRBV4-3
J: TRBJ2-1
CDR3: CASSQETSGRAVQFF

length: 13
V: TRBV4-2
J: TRBJ2-3
CDR3: CASSQETGSPQYF

length: 15
V: TRBV6-5
J: TRBJ1-2
CDR3: CASSSDRGTNYGYTF

length: 12
V: TRBV10-3
J: TRBJ2-2
CDR3: CATRGGTGELFF

length: 11
V: TRBV2
J: TRBJ1-2
CDR3: CASSAGDGYTF

length: 13
V: TRBV5-4
J: TRBJ2-1
CDR3: CASSSTRGNEQFF

length: 19
V: TRBV4-1
J: TRBJ2-5
CDR3: CASSQDQTSSGRVTETQYF

length: 16
V: TRBV4-2
J: TRBJ2-1
CDR3: CASSQDEASGSREQFF

length: 14
V: TRBV7-9
J: TRBJ2-3
CDR3: CASSSGLSTDTQYF

length: 13
V: TRBV18
J: TRBJ2-3
CDR3: CASSPSITDTQYF

length: 12
V: TRBV7-9
J: TRBJ1-1
CDR3: CASSSTGAWAFF

length: 14
V: TRBV6-5
J: TRBJ1-2
CDR3: CASRSADRPRGYTF

length: 14
V: TRBV9
J: TRBJ1-3
CDR3: CASSPEGEGDTIYF

length: 14
V: TRBV19
J: TRBJ1-1
CDR3: CASSYGQGWTEAFF

length: 14
V: TRBV19
J: TRBJ2-5
CDR3: CASSTTGGGETQYF

length: 12
V: TRBV9
J: TRBJ1-2
CDR3: CASSVEGGGYTF

length: 15
V: TRBV7-8
J: TRBJ2-2
CDR3: CASRSPGRAGGELFF

length: 16
V: TRBV28
J: TRBJ2-5
CDR3: CASSSKSTGGLETQYF

length: 17
V: TRBV19
J: TRBJ2-2
CDR3: CASSIDGAGGITGELFF

length: 17
V: TRBV7-2
J: TRBJ1-2
CDR3: CASSLGGSEGIYYGYTF

length: 12
V: TRBV19
J: TRBJ1-6
CDR3: CASPNFCAPLHF

length: 15
V: TRBV4-1
J: TRBJ2-5
CDR3: CASSQNGLVGETQYF

length: 13
V: TRBV7-2
J: TRBJ2-1
CDR3: CASSSSGGNEQFF

length: 12
V: TRBV29-1
J: TRBJ2-5
CDR3: CSVHRGSETQYF

length: 14
V: TRBV6-5
J: NA
CDR3: CASRRDFSSYEQYF

length: 16
V: TRBV7-2
J: TRBJ2-3
CDR3: CASSQRLSGSTDTQYF

length: 14
V: TRBV10-2
J: TRBJ1-2
CDR3: CASGPQGARYGYTF

length: 14
V: TRBV7-3
J: TRBJ2-5
CDR3: CASSFGGAEETQYF

length: 14
V: TRBV11-1
J: TRBJ2-2
CDR3: CASTPQGGTGELFF